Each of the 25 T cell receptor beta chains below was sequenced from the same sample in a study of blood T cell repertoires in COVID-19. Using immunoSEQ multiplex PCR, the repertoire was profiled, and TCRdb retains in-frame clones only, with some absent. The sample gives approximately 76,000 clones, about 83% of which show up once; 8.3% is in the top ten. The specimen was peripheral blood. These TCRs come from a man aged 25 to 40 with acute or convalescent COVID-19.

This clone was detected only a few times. CDR3 residues: CASSLPGGEKLFF. CDR3 coding DNA: TGCGCCAGCAGCTTGCCGGGAGGCGAAAAACTGTTTTTT. V is TRBV5-1 and J is TRBJ1-4, with no clear D. CDR1 SGHRS and CDR2 YFSETQ come from the germline V gene. V gave up 1 base and J gave up 8 bases, with 9 bases separating them. The CDR3 length is 13 residues.

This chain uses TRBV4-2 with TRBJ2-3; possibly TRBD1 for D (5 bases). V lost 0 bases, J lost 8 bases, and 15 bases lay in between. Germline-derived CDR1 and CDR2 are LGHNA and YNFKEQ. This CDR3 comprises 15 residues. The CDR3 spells CASSQDQGWSGTQYF. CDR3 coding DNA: TGTGCCAGCAGCCAAGATCAGGGCTGGTCAGGTACGCAGTATTTT.

The CDR3 DNA reads TGTGCCAGCAGCCTGACAGGGGAGAGACAGCCCCAGCATTTT. Translating gives CASSLTGERQPQHF. The chain recombines TRBV5-6 with TRBJ1-5, with 8 bases aligning to TRBD1. The CDR3 is made up of 14 amino acids. The V segment lost 4 bases and the J segment 7 bases; nucleotides outside the gene matches: 7. Germline V gene sequence: CDR1 SGHDT, CDR2 YYEEEE.

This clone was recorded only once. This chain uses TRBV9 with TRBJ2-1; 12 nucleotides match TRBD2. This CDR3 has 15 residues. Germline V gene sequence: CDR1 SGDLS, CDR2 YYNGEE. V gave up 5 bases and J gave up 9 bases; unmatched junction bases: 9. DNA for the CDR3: TGTGCCAGCAGAGCTAGCGGGAGGGCCCTCAGTGAGCAGTTCTTC. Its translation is CASRASGRALSEQFF.

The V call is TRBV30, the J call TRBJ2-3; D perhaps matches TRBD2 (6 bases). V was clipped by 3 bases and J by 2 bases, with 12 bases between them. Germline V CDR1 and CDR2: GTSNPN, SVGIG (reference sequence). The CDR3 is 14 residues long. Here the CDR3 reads CAWRGGIITDTQYF. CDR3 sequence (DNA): TGTGCCTGGAGGGGAGGAATTATCACAGATACGCAGTATTTT.

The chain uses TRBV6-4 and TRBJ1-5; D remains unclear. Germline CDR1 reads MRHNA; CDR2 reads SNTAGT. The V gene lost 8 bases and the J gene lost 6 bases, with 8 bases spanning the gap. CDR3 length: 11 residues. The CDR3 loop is CASSGGQPQHF. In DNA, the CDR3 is TGTGCCAGCTCAGGAGGTCAGCCCCAGCATTTT.

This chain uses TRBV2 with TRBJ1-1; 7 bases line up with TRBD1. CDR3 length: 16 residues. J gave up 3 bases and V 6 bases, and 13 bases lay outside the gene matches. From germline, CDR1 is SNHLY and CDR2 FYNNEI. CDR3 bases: TGTGCCAGCAGGGGAGAGACAGGGAGGAAGGACACTGAAGCTTTCTTT. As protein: CASRGETGRKDTEAFF.

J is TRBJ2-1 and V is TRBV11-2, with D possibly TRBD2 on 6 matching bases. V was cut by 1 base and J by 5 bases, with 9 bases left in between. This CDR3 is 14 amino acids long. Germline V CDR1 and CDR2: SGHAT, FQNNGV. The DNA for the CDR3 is TGTGCCAGCAGCTTAGCTAGCGCCAACAATGAGCAGTTCTTC. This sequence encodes CASSLASANNEQFF.

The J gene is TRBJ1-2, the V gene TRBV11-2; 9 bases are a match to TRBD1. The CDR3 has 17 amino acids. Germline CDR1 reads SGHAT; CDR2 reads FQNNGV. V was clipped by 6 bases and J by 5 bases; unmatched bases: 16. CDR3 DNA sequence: TGTGCCAGCAGGCATGCCGGGGGGGACAGGGCGAGGTATGGCTACACCTTC. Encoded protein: CASRHAGGDRARYGYTF.

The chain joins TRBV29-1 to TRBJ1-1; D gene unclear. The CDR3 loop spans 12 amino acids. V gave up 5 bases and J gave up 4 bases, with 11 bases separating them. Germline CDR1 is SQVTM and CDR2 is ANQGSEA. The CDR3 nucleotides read TGCAGCGTTACCGGGAAGGGCACTGAAGCTTTCTTT. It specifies CSVTGKGTEAFF.

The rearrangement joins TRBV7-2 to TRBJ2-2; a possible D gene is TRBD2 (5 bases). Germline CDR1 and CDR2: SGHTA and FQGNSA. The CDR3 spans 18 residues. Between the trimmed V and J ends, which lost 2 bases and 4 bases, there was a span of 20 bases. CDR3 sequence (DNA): TGTGCCAGCAGCTTAAGGAACCCCCAATCACGGGGCACCGGGGAGCTGTTTTTT. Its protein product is CASSLRNPQSRGTGELFF.

The CDR3 is CASKTGVGSNQPQHF. The CDR3 DNA reads TGTGCCAGCAAAACAGGGGTGGGGAGCAATCAGCCCCAGCATTTT. The genes are TRBV2 and TRBJ1-5; 7 bases agree with TRBD1. Germline CDR1 reads SNHLY; CDR2 reads FYNNEI. J was trimmed by 1 base and V by 7 bases; bases with no gene match: 7. CDR3 length equals 15 residues.

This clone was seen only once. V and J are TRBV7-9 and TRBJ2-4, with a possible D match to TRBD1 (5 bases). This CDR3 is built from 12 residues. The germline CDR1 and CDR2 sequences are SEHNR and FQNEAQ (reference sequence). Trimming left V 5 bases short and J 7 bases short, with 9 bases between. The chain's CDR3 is CASSGAGNIQYF. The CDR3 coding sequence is TGTGCCAGCAGCGGGGCAGGGAACATTCAGTACTTC.

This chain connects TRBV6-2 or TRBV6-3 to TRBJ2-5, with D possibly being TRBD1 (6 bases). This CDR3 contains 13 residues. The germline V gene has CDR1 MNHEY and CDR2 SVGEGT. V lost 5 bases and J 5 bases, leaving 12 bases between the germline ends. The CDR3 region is CASSRDMIETQYF. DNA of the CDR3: TGTGCCAGCAGTAGGGACATGATCGAGACCCAGTACTTC.

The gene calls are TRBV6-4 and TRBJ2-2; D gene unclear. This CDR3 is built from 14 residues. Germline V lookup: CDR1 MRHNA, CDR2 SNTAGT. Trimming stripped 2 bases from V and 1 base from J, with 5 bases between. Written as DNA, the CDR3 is TGTGCCAGCAGTGACCGCGGGAACACCGGGGAGCTGTTTTTT. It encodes CASSDRGNTGELFF.

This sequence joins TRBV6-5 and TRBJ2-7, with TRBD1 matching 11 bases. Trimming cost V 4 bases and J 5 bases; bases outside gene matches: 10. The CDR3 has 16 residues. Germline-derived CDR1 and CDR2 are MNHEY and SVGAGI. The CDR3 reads CASSSEPGQGGHEQYF. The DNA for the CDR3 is TGTGCCAGCAGTTCCGAGCCGGGACAGGGGGGCCACGAGCAGTACTTC.

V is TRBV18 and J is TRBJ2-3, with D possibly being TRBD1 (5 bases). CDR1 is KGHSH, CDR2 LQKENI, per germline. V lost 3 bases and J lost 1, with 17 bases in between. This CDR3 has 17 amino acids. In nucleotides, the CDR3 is TGTGCCAGCTCACCCCAAGTCGCGCAGGGCGGCACAGATACGCAGTATTTT. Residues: CASSPQVAQGGTDTQYF.

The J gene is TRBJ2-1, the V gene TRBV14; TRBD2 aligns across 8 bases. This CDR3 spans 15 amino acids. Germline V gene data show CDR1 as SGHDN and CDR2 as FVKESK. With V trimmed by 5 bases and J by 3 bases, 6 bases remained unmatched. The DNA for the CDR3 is TGTGCCAGCAGCGCCGGGACTAGTGACTACAATGAGCAGTTCTTC. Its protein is CASSAGTSDYNEQFF.

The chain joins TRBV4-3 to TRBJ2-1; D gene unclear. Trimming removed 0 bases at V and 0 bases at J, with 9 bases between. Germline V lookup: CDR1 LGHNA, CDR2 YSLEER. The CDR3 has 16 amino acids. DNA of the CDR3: TGCGCCAGCAGCCAAGATCGGCGGCGCTCCTACAATGAGCAGTTCTTC. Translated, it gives CASSQDRRRSYNEQFF.

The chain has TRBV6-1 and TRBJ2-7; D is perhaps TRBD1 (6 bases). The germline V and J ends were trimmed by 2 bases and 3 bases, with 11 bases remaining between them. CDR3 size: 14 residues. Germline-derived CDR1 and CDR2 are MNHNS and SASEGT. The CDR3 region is CASSEIGGFYEQYF. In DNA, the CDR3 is TGTGCCAGCAGTGAAATAGGGGGATTCTACGAGCAGTACTTC.

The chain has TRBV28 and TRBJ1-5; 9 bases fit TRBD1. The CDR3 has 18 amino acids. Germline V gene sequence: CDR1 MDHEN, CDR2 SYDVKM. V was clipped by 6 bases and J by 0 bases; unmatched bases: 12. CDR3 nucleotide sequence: TGTGCCAGCAGAATCCGGGACAGGGTTAGTTATAGCAATCAGCCCCAGCATTTT. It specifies CASRIRDRVSYSNQPQHF.

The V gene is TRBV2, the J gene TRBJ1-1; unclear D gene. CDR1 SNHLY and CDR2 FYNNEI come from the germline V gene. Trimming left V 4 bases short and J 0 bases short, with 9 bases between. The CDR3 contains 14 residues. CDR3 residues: CASSVGQLNTEAFF. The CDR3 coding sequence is TGTGCCAGCAGTGTTGGGCAATTGAACACTGAAGCTTTCTTT.

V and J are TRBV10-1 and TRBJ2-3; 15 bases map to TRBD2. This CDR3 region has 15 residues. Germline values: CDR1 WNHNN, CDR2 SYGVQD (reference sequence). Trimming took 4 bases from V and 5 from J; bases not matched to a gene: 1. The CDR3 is CASSGTSGRGDTQYF. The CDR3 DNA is TGCGCCAGCAGTGGGACTAGCGGGAGGGGAGATACGCAGTATTTT.

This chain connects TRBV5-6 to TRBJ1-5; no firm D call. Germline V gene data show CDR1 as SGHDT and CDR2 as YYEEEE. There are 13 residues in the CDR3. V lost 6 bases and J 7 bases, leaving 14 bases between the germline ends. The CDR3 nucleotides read TGTGCCAGCACCCTGGGAGGGTACCAGCCCCAGCATTTT. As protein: CASTLGGYQPQHF.

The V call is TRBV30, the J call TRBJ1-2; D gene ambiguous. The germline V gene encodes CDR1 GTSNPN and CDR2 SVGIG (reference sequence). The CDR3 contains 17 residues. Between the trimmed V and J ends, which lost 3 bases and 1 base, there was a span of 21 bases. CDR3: CAWRDYSGGDFNYGYTF. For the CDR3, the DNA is TGTGCCTGGAGGGACTATTCAGGCGGAGACTTTAACTATGGCTACACCTTC.